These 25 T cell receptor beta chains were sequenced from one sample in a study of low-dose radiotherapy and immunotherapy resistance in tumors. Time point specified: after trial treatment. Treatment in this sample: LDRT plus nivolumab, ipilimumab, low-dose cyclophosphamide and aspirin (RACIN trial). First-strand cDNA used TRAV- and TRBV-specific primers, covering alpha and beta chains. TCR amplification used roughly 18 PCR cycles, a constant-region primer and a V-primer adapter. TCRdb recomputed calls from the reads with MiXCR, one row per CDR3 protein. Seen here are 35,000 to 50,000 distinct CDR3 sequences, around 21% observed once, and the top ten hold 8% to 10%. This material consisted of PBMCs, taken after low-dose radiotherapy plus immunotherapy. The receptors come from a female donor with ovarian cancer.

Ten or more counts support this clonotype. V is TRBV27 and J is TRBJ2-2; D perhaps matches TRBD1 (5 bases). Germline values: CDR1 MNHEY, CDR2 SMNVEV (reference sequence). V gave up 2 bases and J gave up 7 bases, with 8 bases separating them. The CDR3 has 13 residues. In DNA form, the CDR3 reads TGTGCCAGCAGTTTACAGGGTAGCGGGGAGCTGTTTTTT. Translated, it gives CASSLQGSGELFF.

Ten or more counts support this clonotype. The CDR3 coding sequence is TGTGCCAGCAGCTTAGTGACAGGGACATCTGGAAACACCATATATTTT. As protein: CASSLVTGTSGNTIYF. This chain links TRBV7-2 with TRBJ1-3; TRBD1 aligns across 7 bases. V was clipped by 1 base and J by 1 base; unmatched bases: 4. The CDR3 runs to 16 residues. CDR1 and CDR2 (germline): SGHTA, FQGNSA.

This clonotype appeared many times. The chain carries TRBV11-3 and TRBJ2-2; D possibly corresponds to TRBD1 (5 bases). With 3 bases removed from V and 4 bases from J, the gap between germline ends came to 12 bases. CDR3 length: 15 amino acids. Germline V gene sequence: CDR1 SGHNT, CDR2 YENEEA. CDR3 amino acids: CASSLAGLGTGELFF. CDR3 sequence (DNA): TGTGCCAGCAGCTTGGCAGGGCTCGGCACCGGGGAGCTGTTTTTT. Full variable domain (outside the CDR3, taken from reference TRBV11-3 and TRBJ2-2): EAGVVQSPRYKIIEKKQPVAFWCNPISGHNTLYWYLQNLGQGPELLIRYENEEAVDDSQLPKDRFSAERLKGVDSTLKIQPAELGDSAVYLCASSLAGLGTGELFFGEGSRLTVL.

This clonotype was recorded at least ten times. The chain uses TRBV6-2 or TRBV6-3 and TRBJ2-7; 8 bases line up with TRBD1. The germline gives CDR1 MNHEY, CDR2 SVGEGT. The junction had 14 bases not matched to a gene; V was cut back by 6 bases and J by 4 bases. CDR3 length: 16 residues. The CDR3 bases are TGTGCCAGCAGACCGGGGACAGGCTCTAATCCTTACGAGCAGTACTTC. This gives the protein CASRPGTGSNPYEQYF.

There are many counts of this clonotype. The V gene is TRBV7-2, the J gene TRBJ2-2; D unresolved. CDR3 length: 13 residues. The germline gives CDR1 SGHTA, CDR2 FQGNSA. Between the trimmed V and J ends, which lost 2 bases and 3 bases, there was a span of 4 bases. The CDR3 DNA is TGTGCCAGCAGCTTAACGTACACCGGGGAGCTGTTTTTT. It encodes CASSLTYTGELFF.

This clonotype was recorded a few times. CDR3 sequence: CASSMDSLYGYTF. DNA of the CDR3: TGTGCCAGCAGCATGGACAGCCTTTATGGCTACACCTTC. The chain employs TRBV7-2 and TRBJ1-2; a weak D match, TRBD1 (6 bases). The V end was cut by 5 bases, the J end by 5 bases, with 12 bases between. Germline values: CDR1 SGHTA, CDR2 FQGNSA. This CDR3 spans 13 amino acids. Full variable domain (missing parts from reference TRBV7-2 and TRBJ1-2): GAGVSQSPSNKVTEKGKDVELRCDPISGHTALYWYRQSLGQGLEFLIYFQGNSAPDKSGLPSDRFSAERTGGSVSTLTIQRTQQEDSAVYLCASSMDSLYGYTFGSGTRLTVV.

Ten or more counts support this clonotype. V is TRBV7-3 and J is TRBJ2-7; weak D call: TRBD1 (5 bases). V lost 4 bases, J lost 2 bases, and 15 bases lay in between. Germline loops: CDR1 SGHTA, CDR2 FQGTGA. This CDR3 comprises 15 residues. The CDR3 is CASSSQDNHAYEQYF. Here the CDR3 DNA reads TGTGCCAGCAGCTCTCAGGACAACCACGCCTACGAGCAGTACTTC.

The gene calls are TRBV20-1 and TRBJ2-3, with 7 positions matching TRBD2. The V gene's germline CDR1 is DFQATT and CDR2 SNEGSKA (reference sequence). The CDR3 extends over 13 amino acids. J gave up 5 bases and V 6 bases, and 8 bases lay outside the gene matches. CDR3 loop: CSAPRDYEDTQYF. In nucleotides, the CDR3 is TGCAGTGCCCCCAGGGACTACGAAGATACGCAGTATTTT.

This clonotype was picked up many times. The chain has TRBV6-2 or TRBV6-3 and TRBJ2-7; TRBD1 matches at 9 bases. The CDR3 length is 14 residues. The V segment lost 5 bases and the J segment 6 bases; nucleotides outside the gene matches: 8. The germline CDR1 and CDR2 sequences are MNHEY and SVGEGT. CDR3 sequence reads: CASSRDRALGEQYF. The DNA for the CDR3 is TGTGCCAGCAGTCGGGACAGGGCCCTTGGCGAGCAGTACTTC.

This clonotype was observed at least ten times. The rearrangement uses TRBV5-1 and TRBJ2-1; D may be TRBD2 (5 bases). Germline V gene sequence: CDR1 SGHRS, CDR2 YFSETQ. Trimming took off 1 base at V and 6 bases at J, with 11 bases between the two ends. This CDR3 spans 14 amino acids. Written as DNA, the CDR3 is TGCGCCAGCAGCTTGAGTAGCGAGGTCAATGAGCAGTTCTTC. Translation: CASSLSSEVNEQFF. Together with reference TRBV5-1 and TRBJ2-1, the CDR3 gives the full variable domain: KAGVTQTPRYLIKTRGQQVTLSCSPISGHRSVSWYQQTPGQGLQFLFEYFSETQRNKGNFPGRFSGRQFSNSRSEMNVSTLELGDSALYLCASSLSSEVNEQFFGPGTRLTVL.

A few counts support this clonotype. The CDR3 nucleotides are TGCAGCGCCGTACAGGGACTAGCATACAATGAGCAGTTCTTC. The encoded protein is CSAVQGLAYNEQFF. The chain combines TRBV29-1 with TRBJ2-1, with 9 bases matching TRBD2. After removal of 7 bases from V and 4 bases from J, the junction contained 8 bases not matched to a gene. The CDR3 covers 14 residues. The germline CDR1 and CDR2 sequences are SQVTM and ANQGSEA.

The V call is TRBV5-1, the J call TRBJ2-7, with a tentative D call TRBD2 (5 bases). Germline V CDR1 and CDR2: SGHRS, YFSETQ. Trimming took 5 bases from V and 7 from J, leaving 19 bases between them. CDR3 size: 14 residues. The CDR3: CASSTRMDQKEQYF. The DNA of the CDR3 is TGCGCCAGCAGTACTAGAATGGATCAGAAAGAGCAGTACTTC.

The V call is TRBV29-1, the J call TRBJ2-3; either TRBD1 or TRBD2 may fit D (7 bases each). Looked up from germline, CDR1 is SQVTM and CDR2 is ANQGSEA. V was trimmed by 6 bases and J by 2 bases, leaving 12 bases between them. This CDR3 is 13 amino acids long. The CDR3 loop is CSVAGQLTDTQYF. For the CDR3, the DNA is TGCAGCGTAGCGGGACAGCTCACAGATACGCAGTATTTT.

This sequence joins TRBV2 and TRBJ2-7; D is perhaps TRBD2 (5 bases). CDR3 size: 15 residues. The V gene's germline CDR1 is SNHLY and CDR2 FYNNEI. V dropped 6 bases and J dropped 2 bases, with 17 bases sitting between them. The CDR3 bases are TGTGCCAGCAGCGCCGTCCCTGGGAGCCCCTACGAGCAGTACTTC. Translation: CASSAVPGSPYEQYF.

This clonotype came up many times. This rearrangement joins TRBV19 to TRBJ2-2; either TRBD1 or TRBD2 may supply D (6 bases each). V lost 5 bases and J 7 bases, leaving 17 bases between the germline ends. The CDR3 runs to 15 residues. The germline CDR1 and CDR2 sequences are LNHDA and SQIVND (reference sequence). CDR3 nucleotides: TGTGCCAGTAGTGTCACCCTACAGGGAGGCGGGGAGCTGTTTTTT. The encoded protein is CASSVTLQGGGELFF. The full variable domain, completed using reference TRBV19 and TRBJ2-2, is DGGITQSPKYLFRKEGQNVTLSCEQNLNHDAMYWYRQDPGQGLRLIYYSQIVNDFQKGDIAEGYSVSREKKESFPLTVTSAQKNPTAFYLCASSVTLQGGGELFFGEGSRLTVL.

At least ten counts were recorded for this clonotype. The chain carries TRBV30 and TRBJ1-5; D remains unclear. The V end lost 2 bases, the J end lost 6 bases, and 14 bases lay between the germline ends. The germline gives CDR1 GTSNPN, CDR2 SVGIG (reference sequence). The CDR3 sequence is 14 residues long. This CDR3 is CAWSIGQTSQPQHF. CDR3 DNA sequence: TGTGCCTGGAGTATCGGCCAGACCAGTCAGCCCCAGCATTTT.

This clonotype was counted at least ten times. CDR3 residues: CASSQVAGTSGNEQFF. For the CDR3, the DNA is TGTGCCAGCAGCCAAGTTGCCGGGACTAGCGGAAATGAGCAGTTCTTC. The chain employs TRBV3-1 and TRBJ2-1, with 11 bases aligning to TRBD2. In germline, CDR1 is LGHDT, CDR2 YNNKEL (reference sequence). This CDR3 is 16 amino acids long. With 1 base clipped from V and 7 bases from J, the junction kept 6 bases outside the gene matches.

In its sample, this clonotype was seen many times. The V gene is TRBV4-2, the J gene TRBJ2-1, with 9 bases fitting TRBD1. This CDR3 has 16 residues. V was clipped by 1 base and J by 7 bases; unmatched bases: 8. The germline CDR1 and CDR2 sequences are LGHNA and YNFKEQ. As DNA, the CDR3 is TGTGCCAGCAGCCAAGTTATACAGGGGGCCGGGAATGAGCAGTTCTTC. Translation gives CASSQVIQGAGNEQFF.

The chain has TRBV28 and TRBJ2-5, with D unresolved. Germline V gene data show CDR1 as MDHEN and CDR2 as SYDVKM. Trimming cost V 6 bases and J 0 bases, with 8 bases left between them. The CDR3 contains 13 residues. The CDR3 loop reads CASSLADQETQYF. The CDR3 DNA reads TGTGCCAGCAGCTTGGCGGACCAAGAGACCCAGTACTTC.

CDR3 DNA sequence: TGTGCCAGCAGTTGGACCGGACTACTCAATGAGCAGTTCTTC. Protein product: CASSWTGLLNEQFF. The chain combines TRBV28 with TRBJ2-1; maybe TRBD2 (6 bases). Trimming removed 4 bases from V and 6 bases from J, with 13 bases in between. Germline V CDR1 and CDR2: MDHEN, SYDVKM. The CDR3 length is 14 residues.

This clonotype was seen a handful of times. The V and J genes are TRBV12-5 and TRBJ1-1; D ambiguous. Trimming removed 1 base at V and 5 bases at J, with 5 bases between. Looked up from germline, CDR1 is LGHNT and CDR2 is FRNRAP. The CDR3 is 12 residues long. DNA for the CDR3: TGTGCTAGTGGTTTGGGCAGAACTGAAGCTTTCTTT. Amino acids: CASGLGRTEAFF.

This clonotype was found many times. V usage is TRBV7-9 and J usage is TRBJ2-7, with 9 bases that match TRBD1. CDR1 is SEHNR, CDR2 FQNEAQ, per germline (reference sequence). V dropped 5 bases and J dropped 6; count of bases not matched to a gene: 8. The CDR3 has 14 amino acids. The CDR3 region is CASSQNTGGREQYF. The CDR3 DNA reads TGTGCCAGCAGCCAGAATACAGGGGGCCGCGAGCAGTACTTC.

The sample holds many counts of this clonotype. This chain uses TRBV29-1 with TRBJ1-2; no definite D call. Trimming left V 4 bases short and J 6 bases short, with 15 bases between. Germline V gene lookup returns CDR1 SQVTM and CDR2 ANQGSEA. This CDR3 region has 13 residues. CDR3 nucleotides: TGCAGCGTTGTGCCTTCTGGGGTGAATGGCTACACCTTC. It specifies CSVVPSGVNGYTF.

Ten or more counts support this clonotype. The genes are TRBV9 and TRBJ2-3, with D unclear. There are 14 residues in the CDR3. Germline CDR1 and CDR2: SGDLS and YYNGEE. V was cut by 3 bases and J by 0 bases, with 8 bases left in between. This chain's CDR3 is CASSATGSTDTQYF. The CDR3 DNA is TGTGCCAGCAGCGCCACGGGTAGCACAGATACGCAGTATTTT.

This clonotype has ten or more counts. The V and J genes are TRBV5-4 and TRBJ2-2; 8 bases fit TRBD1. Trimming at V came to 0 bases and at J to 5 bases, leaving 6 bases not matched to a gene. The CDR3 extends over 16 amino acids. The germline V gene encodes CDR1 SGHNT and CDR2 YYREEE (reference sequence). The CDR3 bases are TGTGCCAGCAGCTTGGGAGGGACAGGTAGAACCGGGGAGCTGTTTTTT. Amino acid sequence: CASSLGGTGRTGELFF. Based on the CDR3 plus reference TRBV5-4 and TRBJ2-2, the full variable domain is ETGVTQSPTHLIKTRGQQVTLRCSSQSGHNTVSWYQQALGQGPQFIFQYYREEENGRGNFPPRFSGLQFPNYSSELNVNALELDDSALYLCASSLGGTGRTGELFFGEGSRLTVL.